Listed below are T cell receptor beta chains from one sample, sequenced in a study of blood T cell repertoires in COVID-19. TCRdb keeps only in-frame clones here, not all; method: immunoSEQ multiplex PCR. The sample lists nearly 110,000 clones; about two thirds were seen once. Material: peripheral blood. These receptors were obtained from a human donor with acute or convalescent COVID-19. The donor label of this sample is uncertain. Each CDR3 is given with its conserved first and last residue. The D gene is left open where the match is weak. Size tells how often a clone was seen (once, few, many) or the class of an expanded clone, and some rows leave it out.

J,D,size,V,CDR3,DNA
TRBJ2-1,.,.,TRBV5-1,CASSLAPGNEQFF,TGCGCCAGCAGCTTGGCGCCGGGTAATGAGCAGTTCTTC
TRBJ1-6,TRBD1,.,TRBV30,CAWRATGVSPLHF,TGTGCCTGGAGGGCGACAGGGGTTTCACCCCTCCACTTT
TRBJ2-5,.,.,TRBV28,CASSLEGGGWETQYF,TGTGCCAGCAGTTTGGAAGGGGGGGGCTGGGAGACCCAGTACTTC
TRBJ1-6,.,.,TRBV19,CASSMGQGSPLHF,TGTGCCAGTAGTATGGGGCAGGGTTCACCCCTCCACTTT
TRBJ2-2,TRBD2,.,TRBV2,CASRGLAGGTGELFF,TGTGCCAGCAGGGGACTAGCGGGGGGGACCGGGGAGCTGTTTTTT
TRBJ2-5,TRBD2,.,TRBV4-1,CASSQDPETSGGHALQTQYF,TGCGCCAGCAGCCAAGATCCCGAGACTAGCGGGGGGCACGCTTTACAGACCCAGTACTTC
TRBJ2-3,TRBD2,.,TRBV5-1,CASSGGTSSSVDTQYF,TGCGCCAGCAGCGGGGGGACTAGTTCCTCCGTGGATACGCAGTATTTT
TRBJ1-2,.,.,TRBV4-1,CASSQDLPGSAGRLGYGYTF,TGCGCCAGCAGCCAAGATCTCCCAGGATCGGCAGGGCGATTAGGGTATGGCTACACCTTC
TRBJ2-1,TRBD1,.,TRBV7-7,CASSLGQGAYNEQFF,TGTGCCAGCAGCTTAGGGCAGGGGGCTTACAATGAGCAGTTCTTC
TRBJ1-2,TRBD1,once,TRBV18,CASSPRNSRDRGFWYGYTF,TGTGCCAGCTCACCACGGAATTCCCGGGACAGGGGGTTCTGGTATGGCTACACCTTC
TRBJ2-2,.,.,TRBV9,CASNDRNTGELFF,TGTGCCAGCAACGACAGAAACACCGGGGAGCTGTTTTTT
TRBJ1-2,.,many,TRBV7-2,CASSPLWGDGYTF,TGTGCCAGCAGCCCACTTTGGGGGGATGGCTACACCTTC
TRBJ2-2,.,few,TRBV2,CASSELGGEAGGELFF,TGTGCCAGCAGTGAACTTGGCGGGGAGGCCGGCGGGGAGCTGTTTTTT
TRBJ1-2,TRBD1,.,TRBV5-6,CASTWRDRGFGYTF,TGTGCCAGCACCTGGCGGGACAGGGGGTTTGGCTACACCTTC
TRBJ2-2,.,few,TRBV19,CASSRGQNTGELFF,TGTGCCAGTAGTCGGGGACAGAACACCGGGGAGCTGTTTTTT
TRBJ2-7,.,.,TRBV4-1,CASSPDRRREQYF,TGCGCCAGCAGCCCAGACAGGCGCCGGGAGCAGTACTTC
TRBJ1-5,.,.,TRBV19,CASSAIGRGPQPQHF,TGTGCCAGTAGCGCGATAGGGAGGGGCCCTCAGCCCCAGCATTTT
TRBJ1-4,TRBD1,.,TRBV5-1,CASSLTGQGTEKLFF,TGCGCCAGCAGCTTGACGGGACAGGGGACTGAAAAACTGTTTTTT
TRBJ1-1,.,.,TRBV18,CASSHGQLMNTEAFF,TGTGCCAGCTCACATGGACAGCTAATGAACACTGAAGCTTTCTTT
TRBJ2-5,.,.,TRBV12-5,CASGLFGGETQYF,TGTGCTAGTGGTTTGTTTGGGGGGGAGACCCAGTACTTC
TRBJ1-6,TRBD1,.,TRBV10-3,CATRPGQGNSPLHF,TGTGCCACTAGACCGGGACAGGGGAATTCACCCCTCCACTTT
TRBJ1-2,TRBD1,.,TRBV11-2,CASSPAFSQGASGYTF,TGTGCCAGCAGCCCGGCGTTTTCGCAGGGGGCGAGTGGCTACACCTTC
TRBJ2-3,TRBD2,.,TRBV6-5,CASITSGGVKDTQYF,TGTGCCAGCATCACTAGCGGGGGGGTAAAAGATACGCAGTATTTT
TRBJ1-1,.,few,TRBV5-1,CASSLAPGVPNTEAFF,TGCGCCAGCAGCTTGGCGCCAGGGGTCCCAAACACTGAAGCTTTCTTT
TRBJ2-7,TRBD1,.,TRBV2,CARGGGGQGGTYEQYF,TGTGCCCGCGGCGGGGGCGGACAGGGGGGCACCTACGAGCAGTACTTC
TRBJ1-4,TRBD1,.,TRBV7-9,CASSLGTGEEKLFF,TGTGCCAGCAGCCTAGGGACAGGGGAAGAAAAACTGTTTTTT
TRBJ1-1,.,.,TRBV5-1,CASSWGGQNTEAFF,TGCGCCAGCAGCTGGGGGGGACAGAACACTGAAGCTTTCTTT
TRBJ1-3,.,.,TRBV2,CASSGGNSGNTIYF,TGTGCCAGCAGTGGAGGGAACTCTGGAAACACCATATATTTT
TRBJ2-2,.,.,TRBV3-1/TRBV3-2,CASSPGAGELFF,TGTGCCAGCAGCCCCGGAGCCGGGGAGCTGTTTTTT
TRBJ2-5,.,.,TRBV12-3/TRBV12-4,CASTSGSGETQYF,TGTGCCAGCACCTCGGGTTCCGGGGAGACCCAGTACTTC
TRBJ2-1,TRBD2,.,TRBV6-6,CASRNGGAEQFF,TGTGCCAGCAGAAACGGGGGGGCTGAGCAGTTCTTC
TRBJ1-2,TRBD1,.,TRBV5-6,CASTLSRGQGGHGYTF,TGTGCCAGCACCCTTTCAAGGGGACAGGGGGGTCATGGCTACACCTTC
TRBJ2-2,.,.,TRBV9,CASSVATTTGELFF,TGTGCCAGCAGCGTAGCTACGACTACAGGGGAGCTGTTTTTT
TRBJ1-1,.,.,TRBV28,CASRSRSMNTEAFF,TGTGCCAGCAGGAGTAGATCGATGAACACTGAAGCTTTCTTT
TRBJ2-3,TRBD1,.,TRBV25-1,CASSVRTGATTDTQYF,TGTGCCAGCAGTGTTCGGACAGGGGCCACCACAGATACGCAGTATTTT
TRBJ1-2,TRBD1,.,TRBV10-3,CAISVGDRNYGYTF,TGTGCCATCAGTGTGGGGGACAGAAACTATGGCTACACCTTC
TRBJ2-3,TRBD2,.,TRBV5-4,CASSRPGLAGDRDTQYF,TGTGCCAGCAGCCGTCCGGGACTAGCGGGGGACAGGGATACGCAGTATTTT
TRBJ2-5,.,once,TRBV18,CASSPLQGQETQYF,TGTGCCAGCTCACCACTACAGGGTCAAGAGACCCAGTACTTC
TRBJ1-1,.,.,TRBV12-3/TRBV12-4,CASSLVSQEGAFF,TGTGCCAGCAGTTTAGTTAGTCAAGAGGGAGCTTTCTTT
TRBJ2-6,.,.,TRBV29-1,CSVGGTRAGANVLTF,TGCAGCGTTGGGGGGACAAGAGCTGGGGCCAACGTCCTGACTTTC
TRBJ2-6,TRBD1,.,TRBV4-1,CASSQDGMGTAGANVLTF,TGCGCCAGCAGCCAAGATGGGATGGGGACAGCTGGGGCCAACGTCCTGACTTTC
TRBJ2-1,.,.,TRBV24-1,CATARVGVNEQFF,TGTGCCACAGCGCGGGTTGGCGTCAATGAGCAGTTCTTC
TRBJ1-2,TRBD1,.,TRBV19,CANNRKQGGPNYGYTF,TGTGCCAACAATAGAAAACAGGGGGGGCCTAACTATGGCTACACCTTC
TRBJ1-2,TRBD1,once,TRBV7-2,CASRVGTGDGYTF,TGTGCCAGCAGGGTAGGGACAGGGGATGGCTACACCTTC
TRBJ2-7,.,.,TRBV3-1/TRBV3-2,CASSPFGKLSYEQYF,TGTGCCAGCAGCCCGTTTGGCAAGTTATCCTACGAGCAGTACTTC
TRBJ2-3,.,.,TRBV5-1,CASRNSGSSDTQYF,TGCGCCAGCAGAAACTCGGGATCCTCAGATACGCAGTATTTT
TRBJ1-3,.,many,TRBV2,CASSDATGSGNTIYF,TGTGCCAGCAGTGACGCCACAGGCTCTGGAAACACCATATATTTT
TRBJ1-4,.,.,TRBV28,CASRRGGVNEKLFF,TGTGCCAGCCGCCGGGGGGGGGTTAATGAAAAACTGTTTTTT